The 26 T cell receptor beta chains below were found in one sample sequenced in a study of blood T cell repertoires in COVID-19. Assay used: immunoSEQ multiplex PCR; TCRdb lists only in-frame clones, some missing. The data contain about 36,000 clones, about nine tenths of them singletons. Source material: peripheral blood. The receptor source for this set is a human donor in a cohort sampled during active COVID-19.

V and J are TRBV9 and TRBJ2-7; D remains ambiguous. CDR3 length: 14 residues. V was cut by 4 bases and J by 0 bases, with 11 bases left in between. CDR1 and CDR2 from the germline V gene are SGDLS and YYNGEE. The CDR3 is CASSFEYSSYEQYF. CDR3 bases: TGTGCCAGCAGCTTTGAATATAGCTCCTACGAGCAGTACTTC.

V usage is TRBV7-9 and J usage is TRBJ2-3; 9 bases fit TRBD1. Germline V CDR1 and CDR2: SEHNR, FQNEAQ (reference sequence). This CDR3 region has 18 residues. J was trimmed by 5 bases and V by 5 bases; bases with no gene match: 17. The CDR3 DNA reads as TGTGCCAGCAGCACCCTACAGGGGGCCAGCGGGTCCCGAGATACGCAGTATTTT. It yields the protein CASSTLQGASGSRDTQYF. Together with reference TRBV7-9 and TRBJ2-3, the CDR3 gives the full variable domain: DTGVSQNPRHKITKRGQNVTFRCDPISEHNRLYWYRQTLGQGPEFLTYFQNEAQLEKSRLLSDRFSAERPKGSFSTLEIQRTEQGDSAMYLCASSTLQGASGSRDTQYFGPGTRLTVL.

In DNA, the CDR3 is TGCGCCAGCAGCTTGAGCAGCGGGCGTGGTTGGGAGACCCAGTACTTC. It codes for CASSLSSGRGWETQYF. The chain employs TRBV5-1 and TRBJ2-5, with D possibly matching TRBD2 (6 bases). This CDR3 region has 16 residues. Germline assignment: CDR1 SGHRS and CDR2 YFSETQ. The V and J ends lost 1 base and 5 bases respectively, with 18 bases between them.

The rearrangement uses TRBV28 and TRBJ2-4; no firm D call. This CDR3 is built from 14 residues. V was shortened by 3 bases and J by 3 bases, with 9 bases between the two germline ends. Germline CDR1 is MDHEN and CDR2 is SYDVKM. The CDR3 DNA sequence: TGTGCCAGCAGTTTGGGCAGCAGCAAAAACATTCAGTACTTC. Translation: CASSLGSSKNIQYF.

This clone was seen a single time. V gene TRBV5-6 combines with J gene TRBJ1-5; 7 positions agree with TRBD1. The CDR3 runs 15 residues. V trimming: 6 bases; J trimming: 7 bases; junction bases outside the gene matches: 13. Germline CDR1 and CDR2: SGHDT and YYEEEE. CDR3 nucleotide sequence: TGTGCCAGCAACCGAGGGGGCGGTGTATACCAGCCCCAGCATTTT. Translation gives CASNRGGGVYQPQHF.

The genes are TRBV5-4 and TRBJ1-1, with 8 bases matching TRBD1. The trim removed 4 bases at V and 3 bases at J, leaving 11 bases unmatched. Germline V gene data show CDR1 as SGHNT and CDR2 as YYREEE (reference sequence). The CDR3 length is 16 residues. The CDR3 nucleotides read TGTGCCAGCAGCCTGGGCAACAGGGGGATGGACACTGAAGCTTTCTTT. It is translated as CASSLGNRGMDTEAFF.

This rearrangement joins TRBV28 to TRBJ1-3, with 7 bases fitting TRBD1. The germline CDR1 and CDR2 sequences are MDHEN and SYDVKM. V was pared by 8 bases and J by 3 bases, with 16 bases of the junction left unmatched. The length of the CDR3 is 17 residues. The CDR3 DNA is TGTGCCAGCCCCCCATCGAGTGAGGGGGCTTATGGAAACACCATATATTTT. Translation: CASPPSSEGAYGNTIYF.

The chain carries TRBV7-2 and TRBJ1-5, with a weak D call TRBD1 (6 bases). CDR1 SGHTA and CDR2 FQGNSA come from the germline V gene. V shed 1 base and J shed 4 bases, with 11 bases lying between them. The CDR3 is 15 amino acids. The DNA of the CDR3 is TGTGCCAGCAGCTTAGGGGGGACACCTAATCAGCCCCAGCATTTT. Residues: CASSLGGTPNQPQHF. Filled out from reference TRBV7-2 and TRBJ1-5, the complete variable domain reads GAGVSQSPSNKVTEKGKDVELRCDPISGHTALYWYRQSLGQGLEFLIYFQGNSAPDKSGLPSDRFSAERTGGSVSTLTIQRTQQEDSAVYLCASSLGGTPNQPQHFGDGTRLSIL.

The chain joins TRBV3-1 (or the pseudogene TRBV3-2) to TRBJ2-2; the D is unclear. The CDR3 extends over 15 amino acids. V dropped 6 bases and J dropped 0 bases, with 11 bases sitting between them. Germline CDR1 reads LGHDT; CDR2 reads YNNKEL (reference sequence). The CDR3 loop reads CASRQHQTNTGELFF. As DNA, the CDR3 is TGTGCCAGCAGACAACACCAGACGAACACCGGGGAGCTGTTTTTT.

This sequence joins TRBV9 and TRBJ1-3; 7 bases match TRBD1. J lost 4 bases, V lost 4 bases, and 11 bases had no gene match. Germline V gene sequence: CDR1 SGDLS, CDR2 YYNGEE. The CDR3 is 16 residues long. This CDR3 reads CASSLRGQGYGNTIYF. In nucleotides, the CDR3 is TGTGCCAGCAGCCTTAGGGGGCAGGGGTACGGAAACACCATATATTTT. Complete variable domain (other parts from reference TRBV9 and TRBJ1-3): DSGVTQTPKHLITATGQRVTLRCSPRSGDLSVYWYQQSLDQGLQFLIQYYNGEERAKGNILERFSAQQFPDLHSELNLSSLELGDSALYFCASSLRGQGYGNTIYFGEGSWLTVV.

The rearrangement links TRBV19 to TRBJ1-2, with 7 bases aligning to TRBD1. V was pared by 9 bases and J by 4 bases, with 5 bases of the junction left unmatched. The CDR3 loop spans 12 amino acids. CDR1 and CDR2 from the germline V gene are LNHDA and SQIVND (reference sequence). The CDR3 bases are TGTGCCAGCCGACAGGGCGGCTATGGCTACACCTTC. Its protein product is CASRQGGYGYTF.

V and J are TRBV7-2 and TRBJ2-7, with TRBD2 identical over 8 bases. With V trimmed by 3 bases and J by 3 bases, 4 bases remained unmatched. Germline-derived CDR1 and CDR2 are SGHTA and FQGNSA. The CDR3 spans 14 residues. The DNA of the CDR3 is TGTGCCAGCAGCTTGTCGACTAGCGTCTACGAGCAGTACTTC. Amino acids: CASSLSTSVYEQYF.

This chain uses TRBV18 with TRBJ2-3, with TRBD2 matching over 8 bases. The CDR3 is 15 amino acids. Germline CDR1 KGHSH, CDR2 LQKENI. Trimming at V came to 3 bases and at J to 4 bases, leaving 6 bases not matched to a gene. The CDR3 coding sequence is TGTGCCAGCTCACCTCGTGGTAGCGGGGCAGATACGCAGTATTTT. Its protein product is CASSPRGSGADTQYF.

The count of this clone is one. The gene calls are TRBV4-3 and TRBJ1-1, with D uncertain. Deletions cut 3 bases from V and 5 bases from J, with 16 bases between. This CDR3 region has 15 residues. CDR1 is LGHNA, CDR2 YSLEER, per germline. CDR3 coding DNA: TGCGCCAGCAGCCAGGAGACCGCCGGCCGGACTGAAGCTTTCTTT. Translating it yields CASSQETAGRTEAFF.

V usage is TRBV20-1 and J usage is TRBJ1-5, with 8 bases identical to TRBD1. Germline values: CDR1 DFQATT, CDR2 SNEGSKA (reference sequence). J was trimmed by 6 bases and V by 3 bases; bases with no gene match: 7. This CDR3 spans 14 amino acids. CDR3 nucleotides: TGCAGTGCTAGTGAACAGGGGGGCTCTCAGCCCCAGCATTTT. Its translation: CSASEQGGSQPQHF.

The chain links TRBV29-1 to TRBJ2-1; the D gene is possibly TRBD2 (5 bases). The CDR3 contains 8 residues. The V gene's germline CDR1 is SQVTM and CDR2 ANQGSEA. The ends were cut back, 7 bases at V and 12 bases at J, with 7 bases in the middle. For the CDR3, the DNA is TGCAGCGCCGCGGGGCAGTTCTTC. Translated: CSAAGQFF.

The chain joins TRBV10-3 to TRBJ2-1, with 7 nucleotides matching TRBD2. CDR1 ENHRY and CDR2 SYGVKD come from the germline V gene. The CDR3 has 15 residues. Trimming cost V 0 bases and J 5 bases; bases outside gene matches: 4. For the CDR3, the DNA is TGTGCCATCAGTGAGTCGGGACTACCTGACAATGAGCAGTTCTTC. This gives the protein CAISESGLPDNEQFF.

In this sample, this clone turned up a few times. The DNA for the CDR3 is TGTGCCAGCAGCCCGACTAGTCTCGCCTACAATGAGCAGTTCTTC. It yields the protein CASSPTSLAYNEQFF. The J gene is TRBJ2-1, the V gene TRBV7-9; TRBD2 might be the D (6 bases). Trimming removed 5 bases at V and 2 bases at J, with 13 bases between. This CDR3 has 15 residues. Germline V gene data show CDR1 as SEHNR and CDR2 as FQNEAQ (reference sequence).

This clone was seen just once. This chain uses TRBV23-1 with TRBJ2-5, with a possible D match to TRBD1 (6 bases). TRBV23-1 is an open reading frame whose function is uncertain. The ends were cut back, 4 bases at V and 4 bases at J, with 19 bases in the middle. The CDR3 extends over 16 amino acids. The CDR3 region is CASSPTVQGRRETQYF. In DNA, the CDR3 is TGCGCCAGCAGTCCAACTGTACAGGGAAGGCGAGAGACCCAGTACTTC.

CDR3: CASGQRQGTNNEQFF. DNA of the CDR3: TGTGCCAGCGGCCAGCGACAGGGGACGAACAATGAGCAGTTCTTC. The chain uses TRBV2 and TRBJ2-1, with 8 nucleotides matching TRBD1. The CDR3 loop spans 15 amino acids. V lost 8 bases and J lost 5; bases outside the gene matches: 11. Germline CDR1 SNHLY, CDR2 FYNNEI.

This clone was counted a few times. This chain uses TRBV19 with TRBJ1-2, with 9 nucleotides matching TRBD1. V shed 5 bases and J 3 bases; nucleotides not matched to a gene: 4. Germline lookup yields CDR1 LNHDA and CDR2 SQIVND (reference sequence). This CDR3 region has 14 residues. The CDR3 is CASSLGTGHYGYTF. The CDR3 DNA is TGTGCCAGTAGTCTTGGGACAGGGCACTATGGCTACACCTTC. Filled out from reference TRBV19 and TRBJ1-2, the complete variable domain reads DGGITQSPKYLFRKEGQNVTLSCEQNLNHDAMYWYRQDPGQGLRLIYYSQIVNDFQKGDIAEGYSVSREKKESFPLTVTSAQKNPTAFYLCASSLGTGHYGYTFGSGTRLTVV.

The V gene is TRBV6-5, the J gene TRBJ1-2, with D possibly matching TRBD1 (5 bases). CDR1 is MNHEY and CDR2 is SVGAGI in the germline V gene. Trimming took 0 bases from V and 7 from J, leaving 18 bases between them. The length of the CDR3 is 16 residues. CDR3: CASSYSWRGSVGGYTF. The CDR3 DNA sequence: TGTGCCAGCAGTTACTCATGGAGGGGAAGCGTCGGTGGCTACACCTTC.

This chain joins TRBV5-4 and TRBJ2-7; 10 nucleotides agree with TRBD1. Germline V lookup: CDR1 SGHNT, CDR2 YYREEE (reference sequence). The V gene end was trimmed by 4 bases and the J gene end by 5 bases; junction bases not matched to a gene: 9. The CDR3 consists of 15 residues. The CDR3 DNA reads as TGTGCCAGCAGCAAACCGGGACAGGGGTCCGACGAGCAGTACTTC. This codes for CASSKPGQGSDEQYF.

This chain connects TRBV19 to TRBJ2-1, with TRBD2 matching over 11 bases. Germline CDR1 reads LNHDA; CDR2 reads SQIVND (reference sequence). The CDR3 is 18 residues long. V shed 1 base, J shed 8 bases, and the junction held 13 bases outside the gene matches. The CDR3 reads CASSIVPLSGRAGDEQFF. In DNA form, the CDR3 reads TGTGCCAGTAGTATAGTCCCTCTTAGCGGGAGGGCCGGCGATGAGCAGTTCTTC.

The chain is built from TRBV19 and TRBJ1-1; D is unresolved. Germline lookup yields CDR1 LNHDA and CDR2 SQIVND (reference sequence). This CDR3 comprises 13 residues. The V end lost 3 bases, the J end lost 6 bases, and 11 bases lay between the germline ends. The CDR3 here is CASSISQRAEAFF. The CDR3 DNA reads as TGTGCCAGTAGTATCTCGCAGAGGGCTGAAGCTTTCTTT. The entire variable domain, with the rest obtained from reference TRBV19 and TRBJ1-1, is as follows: DGGITQSPKYLFRKEGQNVTLSCEQNLNHDAMYWYRQDPGQGLRLIYYSQIVNDFQKGDIAEGYSVSREKKESFPLTVTSAQKNPTAFYLCASSISQRAEAFFGQGTRLTVV.

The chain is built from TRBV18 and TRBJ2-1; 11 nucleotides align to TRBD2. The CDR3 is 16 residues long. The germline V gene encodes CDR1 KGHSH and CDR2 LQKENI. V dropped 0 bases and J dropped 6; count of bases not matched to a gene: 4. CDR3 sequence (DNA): TGTGCCAGCTCACCACCCAGGCTAGCGGGAGGCAATGAGCAGTTCTTC. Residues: CASSPPRLAGGNEQFF.